Listed below are T cell receptor beta chains from one sample, sequenced in a study of glioma-infiltrating T cells after dendritic cell vaccination. TCRdb's table, derived via immunoSEQ multiplex PCR, lists solely in-frame clones and lacks some. The table lists just under 100,000 clones, around 80% of them singletons. The source material was blood, sampled after dendritic cell vaccination. The receptors were gathered from a human donor with glioblastoma. The CDR3 runs from the conserved cysteine through the conserved F or W. A D gene is named only where the DNA matches it firmly. Expanded clones get a size class; other rows say once, few or many, or leave the size out.

abundance: few; j_gene: TRBJ1-4; v_gene: TRBV11-2; d_gene: TRBD1; CDR3aa: CASSAGGYEKLFF; CDR3nt: TGTGCCAGCAGCGCAGGGGGGTATGAAAAACTGTTTTTT
abundance: -; j_gene: TRBJ1-6; v_gene: TRBV2; d_gene: TRBD1; CDR3aa: CASIRTGAVESPLHF; CDR3nt: TGTGCCAGCATCCGGACAGGTGCAGTGGAGTCACCCCTCCACTTT
abundance: few; j_gene: TRBJ1-2; v_gene: TRBV27; d_gene: TRBD1; CDR3aa: CASSRPGTGGGYTF; CDR3nt: TGTGCCAGCAGTCGTCCTGGGACAGGGGGCGGCTACACCTTC
abundance: once; j_gene: TRBJ2-7; v_gene: TRBV5-1; d_gene: -; CDR3aa: CASSYGTLDYEQYF; CDR3nt: TGCGCCAGCAGCTATGGGACACTAGACTACGAGCAGTACTTC
abundance: -; j_gene: TRBJ2-3; v_gene: TRBV15; d_gene: TRBD1; CDR3aa: CATSSRQGPALGTQYF; CDR3nt: TGTGCCACCAGTTCTAGACAGGGCCCTGCTTTGGGTACGCAGTATTTT
abundance: -; j_gene: TRBJ1-2; v_gene: TRBV5-1; d_gene: -; CDR3aa: CASSLDRVNGYTF; CDR3nt: TGCGCCAGCAGCTTGGACAGGGTAAATGGCTACACCTTC
abundance: -; j_gene: TRBJ1-2; v_gene: TRBV7-9; d_gene: -; CDR3aa: CASSLGELGAHGYTF; CDR3nt: TGTGCCAGCAGCTTAGGGGAATTGGGGGCGCATGGCTACACCTTC
abundance: -; j_gene: TRBJ2-5; v_gene: TRBV7-8; d_gene: -; CDR3aa: CASSLETQYF; CDR3nt: TGTGCCAGCAGCCTAGAGACCCAGTACTTC
abundance: -; j_gene: TRBJ2-1; v_gene: TRBV6-5; d_gene: -; CDR3aa: CACGPDGEQFF; CDR3nt: TGTGCCTGCGGTCCAGACGGTGAGCAGTTCTTC
abundance: -; j_gene: TRBJ1-6; v_gene: TRBV6-5; d_gene: -; CDR3aa: CASKVGMDSPLHF; CDR3nt: TGTGCCAGCAAAGTTGGCATGGATTCACCCCTCCACTTT
abundance: -; j_gene: TRBJ1-3; v_gene: TRBV9; d_gene: -; CDR3aa: CASSGGDSSGNTIYF; CDR3nt: TGTGCCAGCAGCGGGGGCGACAGCTCTGGAAACACCATATATTTT
abundance: once; j_gene: TRBJ1-1; v_gene: TRBV7-9; d_gene: -; CDR3aa: CASSLGASYLDTEAFF; CDR3nt: TGTGCCAGCAGCTTAGGCGCGAGCTACCTAGACACTGAAGCTTTCTTT
abundance: -; j_gene: TRBJ1-4; v_gene: TRBV30; d_gene: -; CDR3aa: CAWGEVKKLFF; CDR3nt: TGTGCCTGGGGAGAGGTCAAAAAACTGTTTTTT
abundance: -; j_gene: TRBJ1-2; v_gene: TRBV5-1; d_gene: -; CDR3aa: CASSFGDGHGYTF; CDR3nt: TGCGCCAGCAGCTTTGGAGACGGCCATGGCTACACCTTC
abundance: -; j_gene: TRBJ1-1; v_gene: TRBV6-4; d_gene: -; CDR3aa: CASSLTSNTEAFF; CDR3nt: TGTGCCAGCAGCCTCACATCGAACACTGAAGCTTTCTTT
abundance: once; j_gene: TRBJ2-7; v_gene: TRBV5-1; d_gene: TRBD1; CDR3aa: CASSSGQAASYEQYF; CDR3nt: TGCGCCAGCAGCTCGGGACAGGCCGCCTCCTACGAGCAGTACTTC
abundance: few; j_gene: TRBJ2-7; v_gene: TRBV19; d_gene: -; CDR3aa: CASRINRYSYEQYF; CDR3nt: TGTGCCAGTAGGATCAACAGGTACTCCTACGAGCAGTACTTC
abundance: once; j_gene: TRBJ2-7; v_gene: TRBV30; d_gene: TRBD1; CDR3aa: CAWNNPGQGAREQYF; CDR3nt: TGTGCCTGGAACAACCCGGGACAGGGGGCGCGGGAGCAGTACTTC
abundance: -; j_gene: TRBJ2-3; v_gene: TRBV10-3; d_gene: TRBD2; CDR3aa: CAISAGTSISTDTQYF; CDR3nt: TGTGCCATCAGTGCAGGGACTAGCATTAGCACAGATACGCAGTATTTT
abundance: -; j_gene: TRBJ2-1; v_gene: TRBV5-1; d_gene: TRBD2; CDR3aa: CASSLGASGSIYEQFF; CDR3nt: TGCGCCAGCAGCTTGGGGGCTAGCGGGAGTATCTATGAGCAGTTCTTC
abundance: -; j_gene: TRBJ2-5; v_gene: TRBV5-4; d_gene: TRBD2; CDR3aa: CASSLSGRAGETQYF; CDR3nt: TGTGCCAGCAGCCTTAGCGGGAGGGCCGGGGAGACCCAGTACTTC
abundance: -; j_gene: TRBJ1-4; v_gene: TRBV5-1; d_gene: TRBD1; CDR3aa: CASSIQGSDGEKLFF; CDR3nt: TGCGCCAGCAGCATACAGGGGAGCGATGGGGAAAAACTGTTTTTT
abundance: -; j_gene: TRBJ2-3; v_gene: TRBV28; d_gene: TRBD1; CDR3aa: CASSIHQGAGGTDTQYF; CDR3nt: TGTGCCAGCAGTATTCATCAGGGGGCTGGAGGCACAGATACGCAGTATTTT
abundance: few; j_gene: TRBJ2-1; v_gene: TRBV6-5; d_gene: TRBD2; CDR3aa: CASAGLAGVHEQFF; CDR3nt: TGTGCCAGCGCGGGACTAGCGGGAGTCCATGAGCAGTTCTTC
abundance: few; j_gene: TRBJ1-2; v_gene: TRBV4-1; d_gene: TRBD1; CDR3aa: CASSLTSSGRTGIYGYTF; CDR3nt: TGCGCCAGCAGCCTCACCAGTTCAGGGAGGACAGGGATCTATGGCTACACCTTC
abundance: -; j_gene: TRBJ2-7; v_gene: TRBV6-1; d_gene: -; CDR3aa: CASSRGKTSYEQYF; CDR3nt: TGTGCCAGCAGTAGGGGAAAAACTTCCTACGAGCAGTACTTC
abundance: -; j_gene: TRBJ2-3; v_gene: TRBV19; d_gene: -; CDR3aa: CASSVELERDTQYF; CDR3nt: TGTGCCAGTAGTGTCGAACTAGAGCGGGATACGCAGTATTTT
abundance: -; j_gene: TRBJ1-5; v_gene: TRBV15; d_gene: -; CDR3aa: CATSRELLQPQHF; CDR3nt: TGTGCCACCAGCAGAGAACTATTGCAGCCCCAGCATTTT
abundance: -; j_gene: TRBJ2-1; v_gene: TRBV5-1; d_gene: TRBD1; CDR3aa: CASNRDRVYNEQFF; CDR3nt: TGCGCCAGCAACCGGGACAGGGTCTACAATGAGCAGTTCTTC
abundance: -; j_gene: TRBJ1-1; v_gene: TRBV4-1; d_gene: TRBD1; CDR3aa: CASSQEGAGGIRNTEAFF; CDR3nt: TGCGCCAGCAGCCAAGAGGGGGCAGGGGGGATTAGGAACACTGAAGCTTTCTTT
abundance: -; j_gene: TRBJ1-1; v_gene: TRBV15; d_gene: -; CDR3aa: CATSSLDRNTEAFF; CDR3nt: TGTGCCACCAGCAGTTTGGACAGGAACACTGAAGCTTTCTTT
abundance: -; j_gene: TRBJ1-1; v_gene: TRBV5-1; d_gene: TRBD1; CDR3aa: CASSWGTVVNTEAFF; CDR3nt: TGCGCCAGCAGCTGGGGGACAGTTGTGAACACTGAAGCTTTCTTT
abundance: -; j_gene: TRBJ1-1; v_gene: TRBV18; d_gene: -; CDR3aa: CASSPLGSGPLHTEAFF; CDR3nt: TGTGCCAGCTCACCACTCGGCTCTGGGCCCCTACACACTGAAGCTTTCTTT
abundance: -; j_gene: TRBJ2-7; v_gene: TRBV6-5; d_gene: TRBD1; CDR3aa: CASSSRQGPYEQYF; CDR3nt: TGTGCCAGCAGTTCCCGACAGGGACCTTACGAGCAGTACTTC